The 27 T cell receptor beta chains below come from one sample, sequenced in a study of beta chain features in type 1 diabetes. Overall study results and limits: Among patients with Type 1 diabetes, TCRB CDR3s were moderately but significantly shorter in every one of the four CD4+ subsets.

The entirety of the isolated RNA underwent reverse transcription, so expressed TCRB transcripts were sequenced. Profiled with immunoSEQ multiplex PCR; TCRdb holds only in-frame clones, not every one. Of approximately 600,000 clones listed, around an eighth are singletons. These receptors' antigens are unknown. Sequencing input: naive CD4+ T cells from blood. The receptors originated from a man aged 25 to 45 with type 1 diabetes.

The CDR3 reads CASSLEGGFLNTEAFF. CDR3 DNA sequence: TGTGCCAGCAGCTTAGAAGGGGGATTTTTGAACACTGAAGCTTTCTTT. The rearrangement links TRBV7-9 to TRBJ1-1, with a tentative D call TRBD1 (6 bases). Trimming pared 1 base from V and 0 bases from J, leaving 12 bases between. The CDR3 spans 16 residues. Germline V CDR1 and CDR2: SEHNR, FQNEAQ (reference sequence).

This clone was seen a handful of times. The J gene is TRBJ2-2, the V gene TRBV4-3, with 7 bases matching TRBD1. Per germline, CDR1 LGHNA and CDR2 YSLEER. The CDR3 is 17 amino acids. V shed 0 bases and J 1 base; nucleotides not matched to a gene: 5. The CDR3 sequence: CASSQDLTGLNTGELFF. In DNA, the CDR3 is TGCGCCAGCAGCCAAGATCTGACAGGGCTGAACACCGGGGAGCTGTTTTTT.

The CDR3 nucleotides read TGCAGCGTGGTACTAGCGGGCACAGATACGCAGTATTTT. This codes for CSVVLAGTDTQYF. The chain carries TRBV29-1 and TRBJ2-3, with 8 positions matching TRBD2. Germline CDR1 SQVTM, CDR2 ANQGSEA. V shed 6 bases and J 1 base; nucleotides not matched to a gene: 3. This CDR3 has 13 amino acids.

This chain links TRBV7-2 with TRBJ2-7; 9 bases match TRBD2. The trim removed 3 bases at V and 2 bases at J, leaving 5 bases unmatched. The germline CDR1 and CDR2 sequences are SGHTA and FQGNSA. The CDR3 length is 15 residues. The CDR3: CASSLGGGAAYEQYF. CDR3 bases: TGTGCCAGCAGCTTGGGCGGGGGGGCCGCCTACGAGCAGTACTTC. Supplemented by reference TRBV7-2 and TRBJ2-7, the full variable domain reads GAGVSQSPSNKVTEKGKDVELRCDPISGHTALYWYRQSLGQGLEFLIYFQGNSAPDKSGLPSDRFSAERTGGSVSTLTIQRTQQEDSAVYLCASSLGGGAAYEQYFGPGTRLTVT.

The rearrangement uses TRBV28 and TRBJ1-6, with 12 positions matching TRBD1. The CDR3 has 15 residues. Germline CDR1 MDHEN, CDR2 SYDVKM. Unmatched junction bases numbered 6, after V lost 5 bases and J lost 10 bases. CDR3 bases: TGTGCCAGCAGTCAGGGACAGGGGGCCGGGTCACCCCTCCACTTT. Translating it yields CASSQGQGAGSPLHF.

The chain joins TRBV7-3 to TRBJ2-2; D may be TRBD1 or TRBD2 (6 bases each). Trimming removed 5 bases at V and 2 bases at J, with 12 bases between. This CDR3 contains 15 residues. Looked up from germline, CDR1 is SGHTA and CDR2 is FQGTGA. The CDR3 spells CASSITGTNTGELFF. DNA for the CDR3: TGTGCCAGCAGCATTACAGGGACTAACACCGGGGAGCTGTTTTTT.

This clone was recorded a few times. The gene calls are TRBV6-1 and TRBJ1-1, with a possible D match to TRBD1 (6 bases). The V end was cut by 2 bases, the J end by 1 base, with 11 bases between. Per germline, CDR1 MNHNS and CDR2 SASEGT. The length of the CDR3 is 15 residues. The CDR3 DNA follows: TGTGCCAGCAGTGAAAGAGGGGGAGCGAACACTGAAGCTTTCTTT. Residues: CASSERGGANTEAFF.

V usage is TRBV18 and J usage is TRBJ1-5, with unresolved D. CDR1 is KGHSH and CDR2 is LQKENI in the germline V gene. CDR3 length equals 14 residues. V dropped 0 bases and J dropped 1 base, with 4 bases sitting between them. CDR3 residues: CASSPPSSNQPQHF. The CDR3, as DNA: TGTGCCAGCTCACCACCGTCGAGCAATCAGCCCCAGCATTTT. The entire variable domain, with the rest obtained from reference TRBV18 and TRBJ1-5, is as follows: NAGVMQNPRHLVRRRGQEARLRCSPMKGHSHVYWYRQLPEEGLKFMVYLQKENIIDESGMPKERFSAEFPKEGPSILRIQQVVRGDSAAYFCASSPPSSNQPQHFGDGTRLSIL.

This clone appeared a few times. CDR3 loop: CASSWTGYGNTEAFF. CDR3 nucleotides: TGCGCCAGCAGCTGGACAGGTTATGGGAACACTGAAGCTTTCTTT. This chain links TRBV5-1 with TRBJ1-1, with 7 bases aligning to TRBD1. The CDR3 is 15 amino acids. Germline V gene data show CDR1 as SGHRS and CDR2 as YFSETQ. The trim removed 3 bases at V and 1 base at J, leaving 6 bases unmatched.

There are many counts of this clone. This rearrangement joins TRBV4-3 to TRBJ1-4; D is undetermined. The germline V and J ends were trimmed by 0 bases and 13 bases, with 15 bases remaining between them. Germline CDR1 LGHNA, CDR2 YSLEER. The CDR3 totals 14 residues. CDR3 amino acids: CASSQDTLTAPLFF. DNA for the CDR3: TGCGCCAGCAGCCAAGATACCCTTACCGCGCCACTGTTTTTT.

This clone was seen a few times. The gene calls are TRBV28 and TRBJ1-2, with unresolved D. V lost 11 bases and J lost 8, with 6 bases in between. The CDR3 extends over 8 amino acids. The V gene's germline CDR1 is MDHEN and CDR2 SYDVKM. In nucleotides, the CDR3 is TGTGCCGCGGGGGGCTACACCTTC. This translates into CAAGGYTF.

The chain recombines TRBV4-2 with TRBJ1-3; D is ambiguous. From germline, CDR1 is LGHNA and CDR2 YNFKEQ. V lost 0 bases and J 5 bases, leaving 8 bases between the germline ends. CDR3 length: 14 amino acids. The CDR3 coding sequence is TGTGCCAGCAGCCAAGAAAGGGCCCGAAACACCATATATTTT. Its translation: CASSQERARNTIYF.

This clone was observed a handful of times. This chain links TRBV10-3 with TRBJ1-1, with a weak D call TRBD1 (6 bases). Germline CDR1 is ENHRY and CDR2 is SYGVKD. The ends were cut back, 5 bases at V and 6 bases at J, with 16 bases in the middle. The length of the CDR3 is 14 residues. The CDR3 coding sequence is TGTGCCATCAGTCAGGACAGTTTGGTTCCTGAAGCTTTCTTT. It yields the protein CAISQDSLVPEAFF.

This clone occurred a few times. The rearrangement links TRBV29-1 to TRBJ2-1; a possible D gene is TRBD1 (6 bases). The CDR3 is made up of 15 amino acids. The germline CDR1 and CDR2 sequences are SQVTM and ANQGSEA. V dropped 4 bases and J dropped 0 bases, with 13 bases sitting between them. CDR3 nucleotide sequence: TGCAGCGTTGCCCCCGACAGGAGCTCCTACAATGAGCAGTTCTTC. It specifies CSVAPDRSSYNEQFF.

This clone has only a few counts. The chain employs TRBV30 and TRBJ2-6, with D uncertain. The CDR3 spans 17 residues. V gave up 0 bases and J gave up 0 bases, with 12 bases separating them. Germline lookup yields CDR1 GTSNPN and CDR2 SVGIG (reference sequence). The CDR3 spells CAWSVFGSFSGANVLTF. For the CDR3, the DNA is TGTGCCTGGAGTGTATTTGGTTCTTTCTCTGGGGCCAACGTCCTGACTTTC.

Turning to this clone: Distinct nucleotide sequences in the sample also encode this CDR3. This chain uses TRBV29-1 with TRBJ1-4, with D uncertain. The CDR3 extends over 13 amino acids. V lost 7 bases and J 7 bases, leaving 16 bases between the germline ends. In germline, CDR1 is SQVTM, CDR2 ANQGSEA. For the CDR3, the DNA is TGCAGCGGGTGGGCGGCAGAACCTGAAAAACTGTTTTTT. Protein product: CSGWAAEPEKLFF.

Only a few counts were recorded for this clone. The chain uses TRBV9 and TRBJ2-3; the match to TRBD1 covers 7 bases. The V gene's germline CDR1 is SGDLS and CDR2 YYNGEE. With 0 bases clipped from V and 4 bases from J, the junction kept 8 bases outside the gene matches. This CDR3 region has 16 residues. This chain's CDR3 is CASSVDEGAGPDTQYF. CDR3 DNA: TGTGCCAGCAGCGTAGATGAGGGGGCCGGGCCAGATACGCAGTATTTT.

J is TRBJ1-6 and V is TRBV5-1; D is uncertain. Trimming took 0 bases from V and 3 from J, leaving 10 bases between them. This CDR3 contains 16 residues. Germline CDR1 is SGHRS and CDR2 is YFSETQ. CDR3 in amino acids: CASSLDAGNYNSPLHF. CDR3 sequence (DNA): TGCGCCAGCAGCTTGGATGCAGGCAACTATAATTCACCCCTCCACTTT.

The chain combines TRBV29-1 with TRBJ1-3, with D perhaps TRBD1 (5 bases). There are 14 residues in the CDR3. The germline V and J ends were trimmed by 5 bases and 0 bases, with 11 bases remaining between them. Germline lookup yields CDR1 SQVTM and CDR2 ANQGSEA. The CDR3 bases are TGCAGCGTTTCGGAGGGGTACTCTGGAAACACCATATATTTT. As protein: CSVSEGYSGNTIYF.

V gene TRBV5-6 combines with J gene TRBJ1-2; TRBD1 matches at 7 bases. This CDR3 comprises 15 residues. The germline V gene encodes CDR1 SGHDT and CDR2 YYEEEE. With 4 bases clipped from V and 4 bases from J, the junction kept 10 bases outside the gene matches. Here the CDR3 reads CASSLKTGYGYGYTF. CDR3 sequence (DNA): TGTGCCAGCAGCCTGAAGACAGGGTACGGCTATGGCTACACCTTC. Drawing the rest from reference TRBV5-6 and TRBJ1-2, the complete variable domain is DAGVTQSPTHLIKTRGQQVTLRCSPKSGHDTVSWYQQALGQGPQFIFQYYEEEERQRGNFPDRFSGHQFPNYSSELNVNALLLGDSALYLCASSLKTGYGYGYTFGSGTRLTVV.

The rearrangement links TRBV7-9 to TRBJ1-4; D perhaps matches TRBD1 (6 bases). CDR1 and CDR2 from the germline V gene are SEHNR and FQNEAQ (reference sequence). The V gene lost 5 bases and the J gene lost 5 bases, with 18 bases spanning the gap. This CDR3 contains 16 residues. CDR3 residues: CASSPYSGTPNEKLFF. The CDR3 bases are TGTGCCAGCAGCCCTTATTCCGGGACACCGAATGAAAAACTGTTTTTT.

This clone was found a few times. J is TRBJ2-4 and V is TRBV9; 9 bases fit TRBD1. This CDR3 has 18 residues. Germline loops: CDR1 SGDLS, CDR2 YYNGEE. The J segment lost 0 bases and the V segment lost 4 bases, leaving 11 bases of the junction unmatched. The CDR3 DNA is TGTGCCAGCAGCCCTGGAGGACAGGGGACCGTAGCCAAAAACATTCAGTACTTC. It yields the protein CASSPGGQGTVAKNIQYF.

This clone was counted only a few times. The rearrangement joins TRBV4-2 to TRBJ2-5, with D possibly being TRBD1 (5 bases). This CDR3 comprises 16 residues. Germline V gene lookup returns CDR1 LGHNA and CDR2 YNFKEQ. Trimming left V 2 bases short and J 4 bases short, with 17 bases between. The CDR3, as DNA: TGTGCCAGCAGCCAAAGTAGGGCAGGGCCCGGAGAGACCCAGTACTTC. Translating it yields CASSQSRAGPGETQYF.

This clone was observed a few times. The CDR3 DNA reads as TGTGCCACCAGCAGAGACCTGGGCAATCAGCCCCAGCATTTT. Amino acids: CATSRDLGNQPQHF. The chain carries TRBV15 and TRBJ1-5; D gene unclear. The CDR3 is 14 amino acids. From germline, CDR1 is LNHNV and CDR2 YYDKDF (reference sequence). V shed 0 bases and J shed 2 bases, with 5 bases lying between them.

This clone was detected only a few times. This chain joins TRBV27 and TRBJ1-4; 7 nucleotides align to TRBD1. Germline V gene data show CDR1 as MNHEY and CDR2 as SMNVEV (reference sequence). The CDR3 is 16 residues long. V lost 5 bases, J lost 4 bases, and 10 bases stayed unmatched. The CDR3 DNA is TGTGCCAGCAGTCCCCCCCGACAGGGCAGTAATGAAAAACTGTTTTTT. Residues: CASSPPRQGSNEKLFF.

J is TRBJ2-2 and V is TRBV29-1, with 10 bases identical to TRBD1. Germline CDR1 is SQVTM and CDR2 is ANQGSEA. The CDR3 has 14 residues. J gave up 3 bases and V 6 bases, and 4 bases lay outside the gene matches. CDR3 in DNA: TGCAGCGTCGTGACAGGGGGCTACACCGGGGAGCTGTTTTTT. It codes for CSVVTGGYTGELFF.

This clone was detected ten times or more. CDR3 sequence: CATGALNTEAFF. CDR3 nucleotide sequence: TGTGCCACCGGGGCCCTCAACACTGAAGCTTTCTTT. The genes are TRBV14 and TRBJ1-1, with D tentatively TRBD1 (5 bases). CDR1 is SGHDN and CDR2 is FVKESK in the germline V gene. This CDR3 region has 12 residues. V gave up 10 bases and J gave up 2 bases, with 11 bases separating them.